These T cell receptor beta chains were read from a single sample in a study of T cell changes during pregnancy in multiple sclerosis. Produced via immunoSEQ multiplex PCR; TCRdb's table is partial and in-frame only. The sample has about 52,000 clones, around 92% seen once. The sample consisted of CD4+ T cells from peripheral blood mononuclear cells, taken in the third trimester of pregnancy. The source of these receptors is a female donor with multiple sclerosis, enrolled in a pregnancy study. Each CDR3 is given with its conserved first and last residue. D genes are given only for firm matches. Expanded clones get a size class; other rows say once, few or many, or leave the size out.

.	TRBV25-1	TRBJ1-2	.	CASSAPLEEKSNGYTF	TGTGCCAGCAGTGCCCCGTTGGAGGAAAAGTCCAATGGCTACACCTTC
.	TRBV6-5	TRBJ2-1	TRBD2	CASRLGLGNEQFF	TGTGCCAGCAGATTGGGACTAGGCAATGAGCAGTTCTTC
.	TRBV6-5	TRBJ2-3	.	CASSYGGADTQYF	TGTGCCAGCAGCTACGGGGGCGCAGATACGCAGTATTTT
.	TRBV10-3	TRBJ1-6	.	CAISARDSDNSPLHF	TGTGCCATCAGTGCTAGGGATAGCGATAATTCACCCCTCCACTTT
.	TRBV4-2	TRBJ2-6	.	CASRLGGANVLTF	TGTGCCAGCAGGCTAGGTGGGGCCAACGTCCTGACTTTC
.	TRBV7-9	TRBJ1-1	.	CASSRTGSTEAFF	TGTGCCAGCAGCCGCACAGGGTCCACTGAAGCTTTCTTT
.	TRBV19	TRBJ2-7	TRBD2	CASSALAGGPGEQYF	TGTGCCAGTAGTGCTTTAGCGGGGGGGCCGGGAGAGCAGTACTTC
.	TRBV27	TRBJ2-5	TRBD2	CASSSSSGGAGETQYF	TGTGCCAGCAGTTCTTCTAGCGGGGGGGCCGGGGAGACCCAGTACTTC
.	TRBV21-1	TRBJ1-2	.	CASSNSRVRPYGYTF	TGTGCCAGCAGCAACAGCAGGGTTCGTCCCTATGGCTACACCTTC
.	TRBV5-4	TRBJ2-3	TRBD2	CASSPGLGLATDTQYF	TGTGCCAGCAGCCCCGGGTTGGGACTAGCAACAGATACGCAGTATTTT
.	TRBV5-3	TRBJ2-3	TRBD2	CARSWGTSGGNTDTQYF	TGTGCCAGAAGCTGGGGGACTAGCGGGGGGAACACAGATACGCAGTATTTT
.	TRBV6-1	TRBJ1-1	TRBD1	CASSRQGNTEAFF	TGTGCCAGCAGTCGACAGGGGAACACTGAAGCTTTCTTT
.	TRBV9	TRBJ2-1	TRBD2	CASSVELAGSYNEQFF	TGTGCCAGCAGCGTAGAGCTAGCGGGGTCCTACAATGAGCAGTTCTTC
.	TRBV7-3	TRBJ1-1	TRBD1	CASSSQGAQMNTEAFF	TGTGCCAGCAGCTCCCAGGGGGCCCAAATGAACACTGAAGCTTTCTTT
once	TRBV7-8	TRBJ1-5	TRBD1	CASSPRTGFNQPQHF	TGTGCCAGCAGCCCCCGGACAGGGTTCAATCAGCCCCAGCATTTT
.	TRBV5-4	TRBJ1-2	.	CASSPRGNYGYTF	TGTGCCAGCAGCCCAAGGGGCAACTATGGCTACACCTTC
.	TRBV2	TRBJ2-3	TRBD1	CASSEGTGHTQYF	TGTGCCAGCAGTGAAGGGACAGGACATACGCAGTATTTT
.	TRBV16	TRBJ1-5	TRBD1	CASSPRVGTVNQPQHF	TGTGCCAGCAGCCCCCGGGTCGGGACAGTCAATCAGCCCCAGCATTTT
.	TRBV4-1	TRBJ1-2	.	CASSQDERLGGYGYTF	TGCGCCAGCAGCCAAGATGAGCGATTGGGTGGCTATGGCTACACCTTC
.	TRBV25-1	TRBJ2-7	.	CAGTGTYEQYF	TGTGCCGGAACAGGTACCTACGAGCAGTACTTC
.	TRBV11-2	TRBJ2-5	.	CASSLDRVGETQYF	TGTGCCAGCAGCTTAGACAGGGTAGGGGAGACCCAGTACTTC
.	TRBV9	TRBJ2-1	TRBD2	CASSVVAGGYNEQFF	TGTGCCAGCAGCGTAGTAGCGGGGGGGTACAATGAGCAGTTCTTC
.	TRBV6-6	TRBJ2-7	.	CASSYRGGTSYEQYF	TGTGCCAGCAGTTACCGAGGGGGAACCTCCTACGAGCAGTACTTC
.	TRBV5-5	TRBJ1-5	.	CASSLSRVSPYSNQPQHF	TGTGCCAGCAGCTTGTCGAGGGTTAGCCCCTATAGCAATCAGCCCCAGCATTTT
.	TRBV9	TRBJ1-2	.	CASSVLREPRGYTF	TGTGCCAGCAGTGTCCTGCGGGAGCCCCGCGGCTACACCTTC
.	TRBV2	TRBJ2-4	TRBD1	CASNRDSENIQYF	TGTGCCAGTAACCGGGACAGTGAAAACATTCAGTACTTC
.	TRBV6-5	TRBJ2-7	TRBD1	CASSYFLQGAYEQYF	TGTGCCAGCAGTTACTTTTTACAGGGGGCCTACGAGCAGTACTTC
.	TRBV7-8	TRBJ2-5	.	CASSLRTTGTQYF	TGTGCCAGCAGCTTACGTACCACGGGGACCCAGTACTTC
once	TRBV6-1	TRBJ1-2	.	CASSVPGGYTF	TGTGCCAGCAGTGTCCCGGGTGGCTACACCTTC
.	TRBV7-8	TRBJ1-5	.	CASSPLGGYNNQPQHF	TGTGCCAGCAGCCCCCTGGGGGGTTACAACAATCAGCCCCAGCATTTT
once	TRBV7-2	TRBJ1-3	.	CASSTGTERGNTIYF	TGTGCCAGCAGCACAGGGACCGAGCGAGGAAACACCATATATTTT
once	TRBV7-2	TRBJ1-6	TRBD1	CASSFSGQGSPLHF	TGTGCCAGCAGCTTTTCTGGACAGGGATCACCCCTCCACTTT
once	TRBV30	TRBJ2-3	TRBD2	CAWSAGLAGTDTQYF	TGTGCCTGGAGTGCGGGACTAGCGGGAACAGATACGCAGTATTTT
.	TRBV4-3	TRBJ2-3	TRBD2	CASSQRSGLAGTDTQYF	TGCGCCAGCAGCCAACGTTCGGGACTAGCGGGGACAGATACGCAGTATTTT
.	TRBV6-5	TRBJ1-2	.	CASGQTSNYGYTF	TGTGCCAGCGGACAGACCTCTAACTATGGCTACACCTTC
.	TRBV18	TRBJ2-1	.	CASSPGRNLYNEQFF	TGTGCCAGCTCACCGGGGCGGAACCTATACAATGAGCAGTTCTTC
.	TRBV6-6	TRBJ2-1	TRBD1	CASSYPTGSDYNEQFF	TGTGCCAGCAGTTACCCGACAGGGAGCGACTACAATGAGCAGTTCTTC
.	TRBV4-3	TRBJ1-6	.	CASSSASSYNSPLHF	TGCGCCAGCAGTTCAGCGAGCTCCTATAATTCACCCCTCCACTTT
.	TRBV7-2	TRBJ1-6	TRBD1	CASSLVRGQQSPLHF	TGTGCCAGCAGCTTAGTCAGGGGGCAGCAATCACCCCTCCACTTT
.	TRBV7-2	TRBJ2-3	.	CASSLVRSTDTQYF	TGTGCCAGCAGCTTAGTCCGGAGCACAGATACGCAGTATTTT
once	TRBV9	TRBJ1-1	.	CASSVVGQSRVNTEAFF	TGTGCCAGCAGCGTAGTAGGGCAATCCAGGGTGAACACTGAAGCTTTCTTT